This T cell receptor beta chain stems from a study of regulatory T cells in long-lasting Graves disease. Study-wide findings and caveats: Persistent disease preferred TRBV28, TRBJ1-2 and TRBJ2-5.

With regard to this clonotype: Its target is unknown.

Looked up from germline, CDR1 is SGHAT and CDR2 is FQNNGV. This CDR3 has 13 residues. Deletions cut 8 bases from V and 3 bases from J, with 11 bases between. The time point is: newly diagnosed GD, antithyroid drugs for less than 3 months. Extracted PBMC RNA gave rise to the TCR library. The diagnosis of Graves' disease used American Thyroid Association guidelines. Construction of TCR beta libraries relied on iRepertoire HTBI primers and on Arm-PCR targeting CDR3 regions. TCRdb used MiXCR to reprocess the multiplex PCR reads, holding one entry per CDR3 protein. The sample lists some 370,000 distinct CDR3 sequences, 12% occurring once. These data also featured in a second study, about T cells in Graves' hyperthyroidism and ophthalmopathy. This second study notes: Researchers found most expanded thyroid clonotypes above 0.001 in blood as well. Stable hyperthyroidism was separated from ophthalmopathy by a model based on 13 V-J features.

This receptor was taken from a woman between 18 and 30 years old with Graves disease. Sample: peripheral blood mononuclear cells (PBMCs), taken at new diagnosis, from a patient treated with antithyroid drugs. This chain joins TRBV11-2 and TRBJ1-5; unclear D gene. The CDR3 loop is CASGVGNNQPQHF. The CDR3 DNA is TGTGCCAGCGGTGTGGGGAACAATCAGCCCCAGCATTTT.